What follows is one T cell receptor beta chain and its context. The data are from a study of blood T cell repertoires in COVID-19. Across the study: T cells, B-cell-depleted T cells, or PBMCs provided the cDNA or gDNA that served as material.

Libraries were prepared by immunoSEQ multiplex PCR; TCRdb keeps only in-frame clonotypes and omits some of them. Found here are about 250,000 clones, nearly 90% of them singletons; the top ten hold 3% to 3.5%. This CDR3 has 14 residues. Between the trimmed V and J ends, which lost 1 base and 2 bases, there was a span of 10 bases. Germline loops: CDR1 SGHKS, CDR2 YYEKEE (reference sequence). The sequenced sample was peripheral blood. The chain is built from TRBV5-5 and TRBJ2-7; D remains unclear. The TCR comes from a man aged 18 to 35 with active or convalescent COVID-19. The CDR3: CASSLLAFPYEQYF. The CDR3 DNA reads TGTGCCAGCAGCTTGTTAGCCTTTCCCTACGAGCAGTACTTC.